This T cell receptor (beta chain) was sequenced during a study of T-cell reconstitution after alpha-beta-depleted transplantation in children. Preparation of the TCRbeta library involved a method that used unique molecular identifiers. TCRdb recomputed calls from the PCR reads with MiXCR, one row per CDR3 protein. The sample lists around 700,000 distinct CDR3 sequences, about 12% occurring once. Study results and limitations: Newly produced T cells mostly accounted for T-cell counts and diversity one year post-transplant. Roughly two months post-transplant, alpha-beta T cells reportedly originated from several hundred graft clones that had expanded.

Note on this clonotype: Its target is unknown. A much larger clone is a single base away; this may be a read error.

The CDR3 runs 15 residues. The germline V gene has CDR1 SGHDT and CDR2 YYEEEE. This TCR was sampled from a girl aged 2-10 years with congenital amegakaryocytic thrombocytopenia, due to receive a stem cell transplant. The chain has TRBV5-6 and TRBJ1-2; D is ambiguous. The sample here was PBMCs, taken before TCRalphabeta/CD19-depleted stem cell transplant. For the CDR3, the DNA is TGTGCCAGCAGCCCCGGTCGGACTTACGGATATGGCGACACCTTC. It translates to CASSPGRTYGYGDTF.